Sequencing of this T cell receptor beta chain was carried out in a study of blood T cell repertoires in COVID-19. Per the germline V gene, CDR1 is SEHNR and CDR2 is FQNEAQ (reference sequence). Trimming cost V 1 base and J 0 bases, with 17 bases left between them. CDR3 length: 18 amino acids. Here immunoSEQ multiplex PCR was the method, and the copy in TCRdb shows in-frame clones only, minus some. Among about 290,000 clones listed, roughly 90% were seen once. This clonotype was obtained from a woman aged 40 to 50 who had recovered from COVID-19. This chain connects TRBV7-9 to TRBJ2-3; D possibly corresponds to TRBD1 (6 bases). The specimen was PBMCs or T cells enriched from blood (not recorded which). CDR3 sequence: CASSLGWGPRLSTDTQYF. In DNA form, the CDR3 reads TGTGCCAGCAGCTTAGGATGGGGGCCGAGGCTAAGCACAGATACGCAGTATTTT.